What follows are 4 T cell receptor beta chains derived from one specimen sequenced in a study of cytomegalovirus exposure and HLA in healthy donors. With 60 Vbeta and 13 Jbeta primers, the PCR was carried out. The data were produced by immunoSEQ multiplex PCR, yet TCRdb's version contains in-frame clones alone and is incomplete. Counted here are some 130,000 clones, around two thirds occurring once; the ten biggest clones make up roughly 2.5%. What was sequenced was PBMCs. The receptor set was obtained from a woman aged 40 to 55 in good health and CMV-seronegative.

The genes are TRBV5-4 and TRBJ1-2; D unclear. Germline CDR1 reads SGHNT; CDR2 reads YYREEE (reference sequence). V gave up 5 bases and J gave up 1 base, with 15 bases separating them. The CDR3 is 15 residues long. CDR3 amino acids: CASSLQQLRNYGYTF. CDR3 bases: TGTGCCAGCAGTCTACAGCAACTCCGTAACTATGGCTACACCTTC.

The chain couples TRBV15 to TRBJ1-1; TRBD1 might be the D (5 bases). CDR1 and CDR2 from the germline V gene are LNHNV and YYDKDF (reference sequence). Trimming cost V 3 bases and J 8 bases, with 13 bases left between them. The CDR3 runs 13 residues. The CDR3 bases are TGTGCCACCAGCAGTGAATCCAGGGTAGAAGCTTTCTTT. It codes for CATSSESRVEAFF.

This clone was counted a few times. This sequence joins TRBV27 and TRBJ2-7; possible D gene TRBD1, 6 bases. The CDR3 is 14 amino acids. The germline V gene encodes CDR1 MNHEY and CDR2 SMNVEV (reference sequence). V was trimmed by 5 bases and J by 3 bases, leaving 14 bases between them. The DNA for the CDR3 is TGTGCCAGCAGTCTCGCGAGGACAGTCTACGAGCAGTACTTC. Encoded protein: CASSLARTVYEQYF.

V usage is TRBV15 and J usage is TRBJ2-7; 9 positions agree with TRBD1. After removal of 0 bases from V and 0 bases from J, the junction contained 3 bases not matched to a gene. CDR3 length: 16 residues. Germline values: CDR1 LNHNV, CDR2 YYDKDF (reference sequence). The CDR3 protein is CATSRDLGQGSYEQYF. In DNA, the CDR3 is TGTGCCACCAGCAGAGATCTGGGACAGGGCTCCTACGAGCAGTACTTC.